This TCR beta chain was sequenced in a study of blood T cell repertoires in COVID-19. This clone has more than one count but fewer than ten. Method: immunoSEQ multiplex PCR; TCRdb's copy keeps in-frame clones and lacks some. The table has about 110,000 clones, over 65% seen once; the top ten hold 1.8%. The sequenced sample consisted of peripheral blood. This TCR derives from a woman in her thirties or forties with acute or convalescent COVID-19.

Here the CDR3 DNA reads TGTGCCAGCAGTTACGGGCAGATTTTTGGCTACACCTTC. Amino acid sequence: CASSYGQIFGYTF. V and J are TRBV6-2 or TRBV6-3 and TRBJ1-2; D is unclear. The CDR3 spans 13 residues. The germline V gene encodes CDR1 MNHEY and CDR2 SVGEGT. V was pared by 2 bases and J by 7 bases, with 11 bases between.